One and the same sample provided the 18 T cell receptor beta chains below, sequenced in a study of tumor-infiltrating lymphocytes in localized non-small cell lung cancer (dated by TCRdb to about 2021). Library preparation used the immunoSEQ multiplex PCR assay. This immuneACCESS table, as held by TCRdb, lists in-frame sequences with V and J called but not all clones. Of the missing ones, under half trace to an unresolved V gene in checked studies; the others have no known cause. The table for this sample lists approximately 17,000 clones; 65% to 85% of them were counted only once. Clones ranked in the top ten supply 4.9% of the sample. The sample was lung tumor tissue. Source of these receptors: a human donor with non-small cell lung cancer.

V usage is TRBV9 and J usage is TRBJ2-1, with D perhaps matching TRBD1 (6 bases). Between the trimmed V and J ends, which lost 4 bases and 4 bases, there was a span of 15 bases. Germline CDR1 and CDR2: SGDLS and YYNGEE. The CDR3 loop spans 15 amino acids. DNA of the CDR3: TGTGCCAGCAGCTCCGACCCTACAGGGTACAATGAGCAGTTCTTC. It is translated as CASSSDPTGYNEQFF.

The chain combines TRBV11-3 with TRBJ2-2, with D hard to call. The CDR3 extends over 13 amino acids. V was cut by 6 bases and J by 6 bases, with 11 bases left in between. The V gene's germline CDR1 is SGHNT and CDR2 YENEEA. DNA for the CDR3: TGTGCCAGCAGTTCCCTGAGGTCCGGGGAGCTGTTTTTT. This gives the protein CASSSLRSGELFF.

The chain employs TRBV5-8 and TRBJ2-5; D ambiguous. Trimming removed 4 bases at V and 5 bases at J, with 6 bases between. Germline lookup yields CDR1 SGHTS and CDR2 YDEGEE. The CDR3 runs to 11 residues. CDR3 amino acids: CASSPRETQYF. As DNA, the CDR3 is TGTGCCAGCAGCCCCCGGGAGACCCAGTACTTC.

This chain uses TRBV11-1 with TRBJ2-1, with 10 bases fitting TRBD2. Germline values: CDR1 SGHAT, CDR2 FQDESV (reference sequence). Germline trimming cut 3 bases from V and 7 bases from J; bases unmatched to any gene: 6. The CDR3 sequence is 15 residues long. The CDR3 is CASSFRAGGRNEQFF. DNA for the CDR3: TGTGCCAGCAGCTTTCGAGCGGGAGGGCGGAATGAGCAGTTCTTC.

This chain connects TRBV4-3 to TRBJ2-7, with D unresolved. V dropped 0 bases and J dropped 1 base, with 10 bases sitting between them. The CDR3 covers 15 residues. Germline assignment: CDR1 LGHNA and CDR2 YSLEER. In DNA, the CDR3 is TGCGCCAGCAGCCAAGATTGGACCAAGTCCTACGAGCAGTACTTC. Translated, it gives CASSQDWTKSYEQYF.

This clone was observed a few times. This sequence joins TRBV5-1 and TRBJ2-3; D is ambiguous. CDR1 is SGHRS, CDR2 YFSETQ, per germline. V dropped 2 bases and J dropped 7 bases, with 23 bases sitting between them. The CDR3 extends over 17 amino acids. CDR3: CASSLTGPISPANTQYF. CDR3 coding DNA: TGCGCCAGCAGCTTAACCGGACCCATTTCCCCCGCGAATACGCAGTATTTT.

CDR3 coding DNA: TGCGCCAGCAAGGGCAGGGACATCTATGGCTACACCTTC. As protein: CASKGRDIYGYTF. The rearrangement joins TRBV5-1 to TRBJ1-2; D might be TRBD1 (6 bases). Trimming took off 6 bases at V and 4 bases at J, with 13 bases between the two ends. The germline CDR1 and CDR2 sequences are SGHRS and YFSETQ. This CDR3 spans 13 amino acids.

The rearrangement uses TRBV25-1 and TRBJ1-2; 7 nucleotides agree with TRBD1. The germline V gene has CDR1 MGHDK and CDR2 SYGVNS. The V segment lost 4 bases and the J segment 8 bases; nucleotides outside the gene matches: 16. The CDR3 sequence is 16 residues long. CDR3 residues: CASSGRAPHTGDGYTF. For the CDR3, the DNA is TGTGCCAGCAGTGGCCGAGCCCCCCACACAGGGGACGGCTACACCTTC.

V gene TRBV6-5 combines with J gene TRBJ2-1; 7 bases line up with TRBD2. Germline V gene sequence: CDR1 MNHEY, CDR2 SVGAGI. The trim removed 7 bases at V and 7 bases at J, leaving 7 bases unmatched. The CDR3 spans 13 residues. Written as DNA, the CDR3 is TGTGCCAGCAAGGGCGGGGGAAAGAATGAGCAGTTCTTC. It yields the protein CASKGGGKNEQFF.

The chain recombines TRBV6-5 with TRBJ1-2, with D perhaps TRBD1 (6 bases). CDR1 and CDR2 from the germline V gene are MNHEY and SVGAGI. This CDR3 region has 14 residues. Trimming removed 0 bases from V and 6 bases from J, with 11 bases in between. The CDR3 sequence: CASSYSRQGNGYTF. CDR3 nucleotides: TGTGCCAGCAGTTACTCGAGGCAGGGGAATGGCTACACCTTC.

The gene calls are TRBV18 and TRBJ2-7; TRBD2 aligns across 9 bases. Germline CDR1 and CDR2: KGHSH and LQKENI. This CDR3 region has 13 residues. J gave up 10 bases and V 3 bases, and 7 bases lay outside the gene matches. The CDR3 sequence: CASSPSGSLSQYF. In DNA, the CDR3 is TGTGCCAGCTCACCTAGCGGGAGTCTCTCCCAGTACTTC.

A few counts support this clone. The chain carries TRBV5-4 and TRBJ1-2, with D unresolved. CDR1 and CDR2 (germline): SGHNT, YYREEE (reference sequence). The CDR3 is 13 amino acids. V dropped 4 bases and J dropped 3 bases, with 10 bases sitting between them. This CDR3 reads CASSPEVDYGYTF. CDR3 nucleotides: TGTGCCAGCAGCCCGGAAGTGGACTATGGCTACACCTTC.

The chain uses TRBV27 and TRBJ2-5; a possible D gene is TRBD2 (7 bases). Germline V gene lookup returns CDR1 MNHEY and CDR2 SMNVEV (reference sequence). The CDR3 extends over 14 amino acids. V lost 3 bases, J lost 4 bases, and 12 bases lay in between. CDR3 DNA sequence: TGTGCCAGCAGTTTGCGGGGGCAAGGAGAGACCCAGTACTTC. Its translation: CASSLRGQGETQYF.

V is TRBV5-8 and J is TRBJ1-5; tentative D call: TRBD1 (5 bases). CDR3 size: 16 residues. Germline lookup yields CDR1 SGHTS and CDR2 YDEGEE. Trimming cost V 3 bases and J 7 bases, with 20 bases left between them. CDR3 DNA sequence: TGTGCCAGCAGCTCGCGACGAGGGGTAGGAGGGCAGCCCCAGCATTTT. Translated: CASSSRRGVGGQPQHF.

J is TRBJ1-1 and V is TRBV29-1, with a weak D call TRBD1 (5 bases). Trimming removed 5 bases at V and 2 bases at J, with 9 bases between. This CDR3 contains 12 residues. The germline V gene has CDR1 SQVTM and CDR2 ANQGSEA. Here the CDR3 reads CSVTRGNTEAFF. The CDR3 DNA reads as TGCAGCGTTACGAGGGGTAACACTGAAGCTTTCTTT.

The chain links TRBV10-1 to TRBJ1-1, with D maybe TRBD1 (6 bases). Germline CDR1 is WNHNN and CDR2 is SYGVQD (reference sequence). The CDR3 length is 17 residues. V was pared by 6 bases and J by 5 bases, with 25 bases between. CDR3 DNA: TGCGCCAGCAGAATTAAATCTATCGGGGGGCGAGAGACTGAAGCTTTCTTT. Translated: CASRIKSIGGRETEAFF.

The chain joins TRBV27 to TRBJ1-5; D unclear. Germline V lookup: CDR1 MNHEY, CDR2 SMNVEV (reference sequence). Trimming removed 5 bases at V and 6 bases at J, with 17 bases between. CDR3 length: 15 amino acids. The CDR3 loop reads CASSPRRLAIQPQHF. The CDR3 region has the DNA TGTGCCAGCAGTCCCCGGCGCCTTGCTATTCAGCCCCAGCATTTT.

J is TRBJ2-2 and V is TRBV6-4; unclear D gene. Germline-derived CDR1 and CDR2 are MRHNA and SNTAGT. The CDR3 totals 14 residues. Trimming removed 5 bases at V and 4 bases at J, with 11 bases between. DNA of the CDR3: TGTGCCAGCAGTCCTCGGTTCTCCACCGGGGAGCTGTTTTTT. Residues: CASSPRFSTGELFF.